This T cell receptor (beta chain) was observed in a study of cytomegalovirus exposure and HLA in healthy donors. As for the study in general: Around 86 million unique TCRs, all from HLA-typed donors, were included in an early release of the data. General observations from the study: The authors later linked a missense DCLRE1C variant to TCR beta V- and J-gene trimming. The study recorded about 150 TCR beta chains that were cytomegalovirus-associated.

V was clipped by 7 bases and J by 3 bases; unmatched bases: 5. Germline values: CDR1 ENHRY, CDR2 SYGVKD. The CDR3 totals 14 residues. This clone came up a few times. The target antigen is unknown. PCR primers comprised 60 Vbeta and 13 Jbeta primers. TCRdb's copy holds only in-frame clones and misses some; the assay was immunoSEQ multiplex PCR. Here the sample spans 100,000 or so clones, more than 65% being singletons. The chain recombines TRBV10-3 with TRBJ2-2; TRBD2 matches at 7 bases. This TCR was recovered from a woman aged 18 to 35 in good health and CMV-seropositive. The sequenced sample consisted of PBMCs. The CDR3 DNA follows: TGTGCCATCAAGGGCGGGAGCGACACCGGGGAGCTGTTTTTT. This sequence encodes CAIKGGSDTGELFF.